A single sample gave rise to the 15 T cell receptor delta chains below, sequenced in a study of gamma-delta T cells after stem cell transplantation. TCRdb repeated clone calling on the RT-PCR reads with CATT. Among around 2,000 delta-chain clones listed, 0.95% to 1.5% were seen once. The sequenced material came from gamma-delta T cells. These receptors were collected from a human donor. It is not recorded whose cells these are; they may come from a transplant donor.

A few counts support this clone. TCRdb attributes to this sequence the protein of a much larger clone, which differs from the DNA translation at residue 5; a read error is likely, and the protein displayed is translated from the DNA. The chain recombines TRDV2 with TRDJ1; TRDD3 aligns across 7 bases. Germline V lookup: CDR1 GEAIGNYY, CDR2 EKD. Trimming took 3 bases from V and 0 from J; bases not matched to a gene: 21. This CDR3 contains 20 residues. The CDR3 sequence is CACDAVVMGDPSMYTDKLIF. CDR3 DNA sequence: TGTGCCTGTGACGCCGTTGTAATGGGGGACCCCTCTATGTACACCGATAAACTCATCTTT.

The chain links TRDV2 to TRDJ3; 7 positions agree with TRDD3. V lost 0 bases and J lost 0; bases outside the gene matches: 7. Germline V gene data show CDR1 as GEAIGNYY and CDR2 as EKD. The CDR3 runs to 19 residues. CDR3 sequence: CACDTVGGVSSWDTRQMFF. DNA for the CDR3: TGTGCCTGTGACACCGTTGGGGGAGTGAGCTCCTGGGACACCCGACAGATGTTTTTC.

This clone has a handful of counts. A read error likely explains this, since a far larger clone differs by one base. The same CDR3 arises from other DNA sequences in this sample as well. This chain joins TRDV2 and TRDJ1; 10 nucleotides line up with TRDD3. The CDR3 length is 17 residues. In germline, CDR1 is GEAIGNYY, CDR2 EKD. For the CDR3, the DNA is TGTGCCTGTGACAGCCTGAGGGGGATACGCGGGACCGATAAGCTCATCTTT. Its translation is CACDSLRGIRGTDKLIF.

Notes on this clone: With a far larger clone one base away, a read error is the likely cause. The rearrangement links TRDV1 to TRDJ1; 12 bases fit TRDD3. CDR3 length: 25 residues. Per germline, CDR1 TSWWSYY and CDR2 QGS. CDR3 sequence reads: CAPGELTGPWDWGILLPMYTDKLIF. The CDR3, as DNA: TGTGCTCCTGGGGAACTTACCGGTCCGTGGGACTGGGGGATACTTCTCCCGATGTACACCGATAAACTCATCTTT.

Note on this clone: TCRdb attributes to this sequence the protein of a much larger clone, which differs from the DNA translation at residue 3; a read error is likely, and the protein displayed is translated from the DNA. The genes are TRDV2 and TRDJ3, with 7 bases lining up with TRDD3. Germline CDR1 is GEAIGNYY and CDR2 is EKD. The CDR3 is 20 residues long. This CDR3 reads CAFDTVRGMLSSWDTRQMFF. CDR3 DNA: TGTGCCTTTGACACCGTAAGGGGGATGCTAAGCTCCTGGGACACCCGACAGATGTTTTTC.

In regard to this clone: A single base is all that separates this from a far larger clone, so a read error is likely. The same CDR3 can be traced to other DNA sequences in this sample. This chain links TRDV2 with TRDJ2; tentative D call: TRDD3 (6 bases). The germline gives CDR1 GEAIGNYY, CDR2 EKD. The V end was cut by 0 bases, the J end by 3 bases, with 19 bases between. CDR3 length equals 18 residues. The CDR3 region has the DNA TGTGCCTGTGACACCGTCCTGGGAGATACGCTTCTGACAGCACAACTCTTCTTT. Protein: CACDTVLGDTLLTAQLFF.

This clone was detected only a few times. A far larger clone lies a single base away; this is likely a read error. Additional DNA sequences in this sample encode the identical CDR3. This chain connects TRDV2 to TRDJ1; D is undetermined. The germline CDR1 and CDR2 sequences are GEAIGNYY and EKD. Deletions cut 0 bases from V and 0 bases from J, with 16 bases between. The CDR3 spans 17 residues. In DNA, the CDR3 is TGTGCCTGTGACACCCTGGCTGGAGGAGAGTACACCGATAAACTCATCTTT. Translated, it gives CACDTLAGGEYTDKLIF.

As for this clone: TCRdb lists the protein of a much larger clone for this DNA, which differs at residue 17, so this is likely a read error; the protein given here is translated from the DNA itself. The same CDR3 is also encoded by other DNA sequences in this sample. The chain carries TRDV1 and TRDJ4; 12 nucleotides line up with TRDD3. In germline, CDR1 is TSWWSYY, CDR2 QGS. The CDR3 spans 20 residues. Unmatched junction bases numbered 24, after V lost 4 bases and J lost 6 bases. CDR3 in amino acids: CALGGLGFYPALGDTRSLIF. DNA of the CDR3: TGTGCTCTTGGGGGCCTTGGTTTTTACCCAGCACTGGGGGATACCCGGTCCCTGATCTTT.

This clone was found a few times. Since a far larger clone is one base different, this is likely a read error. The chain has TRDV2 and TRDJ1; D uncertain. V was trimmed by 3 bases and J by 2 bases, leaving 15 bases between them. The CDR3 is 15 amino acids. CDR1 is GEAIGNYY and CDR2 is EKD in the germline V gene. The CDR3 nucleotides read TGTGCCTGTGACGCCGCGGGACCACGAACCGATAAACTCATCTTT. This codes for CACDAAGPRTDKLIF.

This clone was seen many times. The likely explanation is a read error, given a far larger clone one base away. Different DNA sequences within this sample yield the same CDR3. This chain connects TRDV2 to TRDJ1; 8 positions agree with TRDD3. The CDR3 spans 20 residues. Germline CDR1 and CDR2: GEAIGNYY and EKD. V lost 1 base, J lost 5 bases, and 23 bases stayed unmatched. Written as DNA, the CDR3 is TGTGCCTGTGACACGCTTATCCCGATGGAGTGGGGGATGCGCACTGATAAACTCATCTTT. It is translated as CACDTLIPMEWGMRTDKLIF.

In this sample, this clone turned up a few times. Translating this DNA gives a protein that differs at residue 5 from the TCRdb one, which belongs to a much larger clone; a read error is likely, and the protein shown is this translation. The V call is TRDV2, the J call TRDJ1; a weak D match, TRDD3 (5 bases). From germline, CDR1 is GEAIGNYY and CDR2 EKD. There are 17 residues in the CDR3. Between the trimmed V and J ends, which lost 2 bases and 0 bases, there was a span of 18 bases. The CDR3 DNA reads TGTGCCTGTGACATGGTTGGGGTCCCCTCCGACACCGATAAACTCATCTTT. Translation: CACDMVGVPSDTDKLIF.

Concerning this clone: A far larger clone is off by one base, so a read error is likely. At the DNA level, this CDR3 is encoded by other sequences in the same sample as well. The V and J genes are TRDV1 and TRDJ2; the match to TRDD3 covers 13 bases. Per the germline V gene, CDR1 is TSWWSYY and CDR2 is QGS. The CDR3 has 19 residues. In DNA, the CDR3 is TGTGCCCTTACAAGTACTGGGGGATACGTGAAACCTTTGACAGCACAACTCTTCTTT. As protein: CALTSTGGYVKPLTAQLFF.

Ten or more counts support this clone. One base separates it from a far larger clone, so it is likely a read error. This chain links TRDV2 with TRDJ1; TRDD3 is a possible D gene (5 bases). Trimming removed 0 bases at V and 7 bases at J, with 26 bases between. Germline V gives CDR1 GEAIGNYY, CDR2 EKD. This CDR3 region has 18 residues. The CDR3 nucleotides are TGTGCCTGTGACACCGTTGCGGATTTATCGGGGGGTCGGGGTAAACTCATCTTT. Its protein product is CACDTVADLSGGRGKLIF.

Turning to this clone: A far more abundant clone sits one base away, making this likely a read error. The same CDR3 also results from other DNA sequences found in this sample. This rearrangement joins TRDV2 to TRDJ1, with 12 bases identical to TRDD3. CDR3 length: 20 residues. The germline V gene has CDR1 GEAIGNYY and CDR2 EKD. This chain's CDR3 is CACDTVGLGDTPRVGDKLIF. The CDR3 DNA reads as TGTGCCTGTGACACCGTGGGTCTGGGGGATACGCCACGGGTCGGCGATAAGCTCATCTTT.

This clone ranks as large. Different DNA sequences within this sample yield the same CDR3. This chain joins TRDV2 and TRDJ1; TRDD3 agrees at 7 bases. Trimming removed 0 bases from V and 1 base from J; junction bases left unmatched: 7. There are 16 residues in the CDR3. From germline, CDR1 is GEAIGNYY and CDR2 EKD. Written as DNA, the CDR3 is TGTGCCTGTGACACCTTGCTGGGGGTTCTCACCGATAAACTCATCTTT. Translation: CACDTLLGVLTDKLIF.